The 9 T cell receptor beta chains presented below share a single source sample, sequenced in a study of CD8+ T cells in alopecia areata listed by TCRdb under 2018. The treatment or condition label, as the study defines it: oral pan-JAK inhibitor, 5-10 mg twice daily. The library was produced with the immunoSEQ multiplex PCR assay. To provide template for TCR sequencing, every sample had RNA extracted and reverse transcribed into cDNA. TCRdb took this table from immuneACCESS and kept in-frame rearrangements with V and J called. Such tables lack part of the clones; where checked against another copy, unresolved V genes explain under half of the gap, and the rest is unexplained. This sample has approximately 100,000 clones in its table, and 55% to 70% of those were observed once. The leading ten clones occupy less than 20% of the sample. Material: CD8+ T cells sorted from blood, obtained at approximately week 56, from a patient treated with tofacitinib. These receptor sequences come from a human donor with alopecia areata.

This clone was observed a handful of times. The chain employs TRBV13 and TRBJ2-1, with D unclear. The CDR3 covers 17 residues. Per the germline V gene, CDR1 is PRHDT and CDR2 is FYEKMQ (reference sequence). V lost 0 bases and J 7 bases, leaving 19 bases between the germline ends. CDR3 amino acids: CASSLGLTAKPNNEQFF. The CDR3 DNA reads as TGTGCCAGCAGCTTAGGCTTGACCGCTAAGCCGAATAATGAGCAGTTCTTC.

The chain joins TRBV6-5 to TRBJ1-2; the D gene is possibly TRBD1 (6 bases). The CDR3 sequence is 16 residues long. Deletions cut 2 bases from V and 3 bases from J, with 16 bases between. Per germline, CDR1 MNHEY and CDR2 SVGAGI. CDR3 amino acids: CASSYGPRGADYGYTF. CDR3 nucleotides: TGTGCCAGCAGTTACGGGCCCAGGGGCGCTGACTATGGCTACACCTTC.

The chain uses TRBV25-1 and TRBJ2-1, with 10 bases that match TRBD1. Germline trimming cut 2 bases from V and 1 base from J; bases unmatched to any gene: 2. CDR3 size: 16 residues. Looked up from germline, CDR1 is MGHDK and CDR2 is SYGVNS. The CDR3 region has the DNA TGTGCCAGCAGTGAAAGGACAGGGGGATCCTACAATGAGCAGTTCTTC. Translating gives CASSERTGGSYNEQFF.

This chain uses TRBV27 with TRBJ1-6, with 8 bases that match TRBD1. This CDR3 region has 15 residues. V dropped 8 bases and J dropped 7; count of bases not matched to a gene: 10. CDR1 is MNHEY, CDR2 SMNVEV, per germline (reference sequence). The CDR3 here is CASGLQGGKNSPLHF. The CDR3, as DNA: TGTGCCAGCGGATTACAGGGGGGGAAAAATTCACCCCTCCACTTT.

The rearrangement uses TRBV4-1 and TRBJ2-2; D is perhaps TRBD1 (6 bases). V lost 2 bases to trimming and J lost 1 base, with 11 bases between them. The germline V gene encodes CDR1 MGHRA and CDR2 YSYEKL. This CDR3 is 16 amino acids long. In DNA form, the CDR3 reads TGCGCCAGCAGCCAAACGATCAGGGGGAACACCGGGGAGCTGTTTTTT. Amino acid sequence: CASSQTIRGNTGELFF.

This clone was seen only a few times. The chain combines TRBV7-9 with TRBJ2-7, with a weak D call TRBD1 (6 bases). CDR1 SEHNR and CDR2 FQNEAQ come from the germline V gene (reference sequence). Trimming removed 5 bases from V and 4 bases from J, with 12 bases in between. The CDR3 loop spans 13 amino acids. The CDR3 sequence is CASSPRDNYEQYF. The CDR3 region has the DNA TGTGCCAGCAGCCCCCGGGACAATTACGAGCAGTACTTC.

V and J are TRBV7-9 and TRBJ1-2; D is unresolved. Germline CDR1 is SEHNR and CDR2 is FQNEAQ (reference sequence). The CDR3 totals 15 residues. V lost 1 base to trimming and J lost 2 bases, with 11 bases between them. CDR3 DNA sequence: TGTGCCAGCAGCTTAGGCAGCGGTATGAACTATGGCTACACCTTC. This gives the protein CASSLGSGMNYGYTF.

The count of this clone is one. J is TRBJ2-1 and V is TRBV29-1; TRBD1 agrees at 7 bases. After removal of 3 bases from V and 9 bases from J, the junction contained 5 bases not matched to a gene. Germline assignment: CDR1 SQVTM and CDR2 ANQGSEA. There are 12 residues in the CDR3. CDR3 in amino acids: CSVDAGTVEQFF. The CDR3 DNA reads as TGCAGCGTTGATGCCGGGACAGTTGAGCAGTTCTTC.

This clone has just one count. The rearrangement joins TRBV5-1 to TRBJ2-1; TRBD2 matches 8 bases. The J segment lost 8 bases and the V segment lost 6 bases, leaving 19 bases of the junction unmatched. CDR3 length equals 17 residues. Per germline, CDR1 SGHRS and CDR2 YFSETQ. The CDR3 DNA is TGCGCCAGCAATCCAACACATGGGGGTAGCGGGGCCGATGAGCAGTTCTTC. Encoded protein: CASNPTHGGSGADEQFF.